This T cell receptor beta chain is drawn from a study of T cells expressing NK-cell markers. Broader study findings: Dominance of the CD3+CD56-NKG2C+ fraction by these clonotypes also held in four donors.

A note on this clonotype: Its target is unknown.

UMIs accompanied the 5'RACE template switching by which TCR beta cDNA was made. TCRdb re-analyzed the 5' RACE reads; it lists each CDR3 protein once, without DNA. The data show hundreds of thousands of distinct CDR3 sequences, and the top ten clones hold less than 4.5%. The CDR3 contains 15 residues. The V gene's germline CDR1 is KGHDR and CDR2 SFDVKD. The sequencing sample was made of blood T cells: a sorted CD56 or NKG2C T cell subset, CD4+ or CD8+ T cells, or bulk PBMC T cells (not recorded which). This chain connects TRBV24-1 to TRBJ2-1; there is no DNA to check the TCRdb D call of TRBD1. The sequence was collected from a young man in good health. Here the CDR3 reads CATSESGRIYNEQFF.